The clone carrying this T cell receptor beta chain was detected a few times. Its antigen remains unidentified. The data were obtained in a study of T cells in localized non-small cell lung cancer. The repertoire was sequenced with immunoSEQ multiplex PCR; TCRdb's copy has only in-frame clones and lacks some. Counted here are some 6,700 clones, around 45% occurring once; the ten biggest clones make up 7.7%. General study results and limits: Median around 62 top-100 tumor clones were shared with paired adjacent lung. Measurement of T cell clonality placed uninvolved adjacent lung highest, above the level in tumor. Prolonged overall survival went with higher T cell density in the blood. Multi-region tumor sequencing was not done, so intratumor heterogeneity could not be excluded.

The receptor comes from a man aged 40-75 years with stage III lung adenocarcinoma. Material: lung tumor tissue, obtained before any cancer treatment.

The CDR3 DNA follows: TGTGCCAGCAGACTCAGGGGGAACACCATATATTTT. Translation gives CASRLRGNTIYF. The chain combines TRBV9 with TRBJ1-3; 7 bases map to TRBD1. CDR3 length: 12 amino acids. The trim removed 5 bases at V and 7 bases at J, leaving 3 bases unmatched. Looked up from germline, CDR1 is SGDLS and CDR2 is YYNGEE.